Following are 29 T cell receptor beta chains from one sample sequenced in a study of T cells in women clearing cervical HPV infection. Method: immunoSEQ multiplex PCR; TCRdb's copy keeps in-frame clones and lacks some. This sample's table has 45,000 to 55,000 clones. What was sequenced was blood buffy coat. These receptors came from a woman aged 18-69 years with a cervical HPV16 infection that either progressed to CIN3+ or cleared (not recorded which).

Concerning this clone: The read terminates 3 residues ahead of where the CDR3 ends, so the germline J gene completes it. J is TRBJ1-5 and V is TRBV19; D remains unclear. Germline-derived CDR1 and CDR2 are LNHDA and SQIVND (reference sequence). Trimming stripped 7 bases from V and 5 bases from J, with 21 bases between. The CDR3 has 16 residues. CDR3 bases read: TGTGCCAGTACCAGTAGATTAATGCGGGGATATCAGCCC. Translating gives CASTSRLMRGYQP. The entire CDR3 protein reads CASTSRLMRGYQPQHF. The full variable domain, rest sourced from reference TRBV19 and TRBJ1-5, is DGGITQSPKYLFRKEGQNVTLSCEQNLNHDAMYWYRQDPGQGLRLIYYSQIVNDFQKGDIAEGYSVSREKKESFPLTVTSAQKNPTAFYLCASTSRLMRGYQPQHFGDGTRLSIL.

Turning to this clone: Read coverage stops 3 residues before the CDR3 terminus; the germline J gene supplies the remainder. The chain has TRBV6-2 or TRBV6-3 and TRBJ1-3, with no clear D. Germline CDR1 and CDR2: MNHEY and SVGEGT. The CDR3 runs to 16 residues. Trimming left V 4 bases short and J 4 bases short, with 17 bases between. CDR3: CASSSITSQRGNTIYF. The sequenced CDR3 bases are TGTGCCAGCAGTTCCATAACCAGTCAAAGAGGAAACACC.

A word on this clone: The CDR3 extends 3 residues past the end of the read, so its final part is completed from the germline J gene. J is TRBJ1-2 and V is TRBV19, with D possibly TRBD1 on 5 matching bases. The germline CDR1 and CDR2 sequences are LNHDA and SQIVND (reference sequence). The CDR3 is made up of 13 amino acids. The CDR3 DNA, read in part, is TGTGCCAGTAGAGGCGGGACTACCTACGAC. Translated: CASRGGTTYD. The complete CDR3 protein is CASRGGTTYDYTF.

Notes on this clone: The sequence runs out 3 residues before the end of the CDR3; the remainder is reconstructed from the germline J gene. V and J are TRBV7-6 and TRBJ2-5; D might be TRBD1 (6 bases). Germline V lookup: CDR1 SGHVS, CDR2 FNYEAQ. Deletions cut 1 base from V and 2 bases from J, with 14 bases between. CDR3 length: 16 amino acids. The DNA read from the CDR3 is TGTGCCAGCAGCTTAGGGGCAGGGGTTGGTCAAGAGACC. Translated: CASSLGAGVGQET. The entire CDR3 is CASSLGAGVGQETQYF.

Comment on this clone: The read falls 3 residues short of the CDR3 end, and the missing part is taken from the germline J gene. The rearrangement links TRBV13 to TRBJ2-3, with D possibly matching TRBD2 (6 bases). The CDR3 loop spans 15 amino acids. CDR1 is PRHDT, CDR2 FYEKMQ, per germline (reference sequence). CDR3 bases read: TGTGCCAGCAGCTTATTCGATAGGGGCGGGGAGACG. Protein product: CASSLFDRGGET. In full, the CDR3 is CASSLFDRGGETQYF. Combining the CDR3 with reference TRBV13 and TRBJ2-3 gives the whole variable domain AAGVIQSPRHLIKEKRETATLKCYPIPRHDTVYWYQQGPGQDPQFLISFYEKMQSDKGSIPDRFSAQQFSDYHSELNMSSLELGDSALYFCASSLFDRGGETQYFGPGTRLTVL.

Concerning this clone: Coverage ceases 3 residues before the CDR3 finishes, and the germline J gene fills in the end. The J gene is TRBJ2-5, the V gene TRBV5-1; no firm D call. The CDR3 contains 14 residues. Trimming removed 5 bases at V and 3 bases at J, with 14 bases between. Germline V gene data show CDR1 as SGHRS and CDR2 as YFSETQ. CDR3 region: CASSVNPVEETQYF. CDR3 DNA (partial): TGCGCCAGCAGTGTCAATCCGGTGGAAGAGACC.

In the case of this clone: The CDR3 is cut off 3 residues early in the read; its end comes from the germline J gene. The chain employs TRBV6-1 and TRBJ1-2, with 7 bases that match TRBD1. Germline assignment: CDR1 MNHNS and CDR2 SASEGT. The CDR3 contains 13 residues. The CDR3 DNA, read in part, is TGTGCCAGCAGTGATCGACAGGGATCTAGC. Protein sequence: CASSDRQGSS. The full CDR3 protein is CASSDRQGSSYTF.

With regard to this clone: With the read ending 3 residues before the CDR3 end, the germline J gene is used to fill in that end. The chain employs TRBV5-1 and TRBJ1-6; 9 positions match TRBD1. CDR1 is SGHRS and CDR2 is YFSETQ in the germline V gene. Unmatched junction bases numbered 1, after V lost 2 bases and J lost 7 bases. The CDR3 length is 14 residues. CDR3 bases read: TGCGCCAGCAGCTTTGGGACAGGGAATTCACCC. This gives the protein CASSFGTGNSP. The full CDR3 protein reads CASSFGTGNSPLHF. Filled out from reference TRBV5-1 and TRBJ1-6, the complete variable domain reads KAGVTQTPRYLIKTRGQQVTLSCSPISGHRSVSWYQQTPGQGLQFLFEYFSETQRNKGNFPGRFSGRQFSNSRSEMNVSTLELGDSALYLCASSFGTGNSPLHFGNGTRLTVT.

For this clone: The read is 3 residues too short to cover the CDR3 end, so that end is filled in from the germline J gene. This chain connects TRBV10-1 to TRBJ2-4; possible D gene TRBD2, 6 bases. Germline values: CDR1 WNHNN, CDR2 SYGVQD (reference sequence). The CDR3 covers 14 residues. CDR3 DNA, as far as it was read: TGCGCCAGCAGAGCCGGGACTCCAGAAAGGCTT. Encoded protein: CASRAGTPERL. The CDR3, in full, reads CASRAGTPERLQYF.

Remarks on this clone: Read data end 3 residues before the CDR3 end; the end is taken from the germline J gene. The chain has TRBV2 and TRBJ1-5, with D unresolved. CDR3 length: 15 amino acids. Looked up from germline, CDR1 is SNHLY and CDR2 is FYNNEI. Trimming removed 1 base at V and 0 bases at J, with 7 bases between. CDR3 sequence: CASSEGGFSNQPQHF. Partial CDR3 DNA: TGTGCCAGCAGTGAAGGAGGGTTTAGCAATCAGCCC.

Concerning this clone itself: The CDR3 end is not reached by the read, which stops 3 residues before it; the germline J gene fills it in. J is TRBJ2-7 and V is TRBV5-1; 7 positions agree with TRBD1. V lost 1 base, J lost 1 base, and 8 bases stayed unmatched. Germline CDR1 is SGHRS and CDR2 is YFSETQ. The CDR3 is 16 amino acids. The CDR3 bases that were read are TGCGCCAGCAGCTTGAAAACAGGGGTGTCGTCCTACGAG. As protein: CASSLKTGVSSYE. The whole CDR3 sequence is CASSLKTGVSSYEQYF.

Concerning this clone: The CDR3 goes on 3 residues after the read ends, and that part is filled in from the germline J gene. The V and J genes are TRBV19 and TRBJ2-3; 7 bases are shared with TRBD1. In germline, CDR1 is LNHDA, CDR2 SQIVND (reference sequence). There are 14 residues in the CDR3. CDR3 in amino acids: CASSPAQGRQPQYF. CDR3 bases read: TGTGCCAGTAGTCCAGCACAGGGGCGACAGCCG.

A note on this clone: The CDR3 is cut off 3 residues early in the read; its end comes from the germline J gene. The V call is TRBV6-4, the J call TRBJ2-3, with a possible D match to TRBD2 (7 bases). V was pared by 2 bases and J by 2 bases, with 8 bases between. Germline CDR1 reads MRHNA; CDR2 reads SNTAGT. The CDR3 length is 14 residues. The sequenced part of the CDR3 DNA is TGTGCCAGCAGTGACGGGGGGGCCACAGATACG. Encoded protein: CASSDGGATDT. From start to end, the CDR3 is CASSDGGATDTQYF.

The sequenced CDR3 bases are TGCGCCAGCAGCTTGACTAGCGGTGAAAAG. It encodes CASSLTSGEK. The whole CDR3 protein reads CASSLTSGEKLFF. The rearrangement joins TRBV5-1 to TRBJ2-2; 8 bases map to TRBD2. Read sequence stops 3 residues before the CDR3 end, and the germline J gene provides the missing end. Germline V gene data show CDR1 as SGHRS and CDR2 as YFSETQ. CDR3 size: 13 residues. The complete variable domain, with remaining parts taken from reference TRBV5-1 and TRBJ2-2, reads KAGVTQTPRYLIKTRGQQVTLSCSPISGHRSVSWYQQTPGQGLQFLFEYFSETQRNKGNFPGRFSGRQFSNSRSEMNVSTLELGDSALYLCASSLTSGEKLFFGEGSRLTVL.

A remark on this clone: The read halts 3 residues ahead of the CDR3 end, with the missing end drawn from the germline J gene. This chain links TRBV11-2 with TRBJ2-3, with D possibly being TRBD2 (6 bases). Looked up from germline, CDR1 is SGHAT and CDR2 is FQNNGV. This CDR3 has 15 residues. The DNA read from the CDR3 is TGTGCCAGCAGCCAGTCATATATGGGGGGAGAGACG. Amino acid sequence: CASSQSYMGGET. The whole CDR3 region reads CASSQSYMGGETQYF.

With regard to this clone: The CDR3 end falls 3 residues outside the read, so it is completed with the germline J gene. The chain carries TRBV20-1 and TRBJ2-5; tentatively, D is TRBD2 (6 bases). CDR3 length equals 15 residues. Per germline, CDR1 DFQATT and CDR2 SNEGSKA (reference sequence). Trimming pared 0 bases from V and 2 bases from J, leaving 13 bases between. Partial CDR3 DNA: TGCAGTGCTAGAGACTCTCGGGACTGGCAAGAGACC. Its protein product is CSARDSRDWQET. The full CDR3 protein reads CSARDSRDWQETQYF.

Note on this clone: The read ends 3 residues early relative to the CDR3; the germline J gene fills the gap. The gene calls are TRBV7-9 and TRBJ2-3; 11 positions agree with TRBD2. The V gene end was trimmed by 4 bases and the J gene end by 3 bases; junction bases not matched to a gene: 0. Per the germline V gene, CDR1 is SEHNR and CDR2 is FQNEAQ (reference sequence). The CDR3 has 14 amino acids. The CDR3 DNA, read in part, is TGTGCCAGCAGCTCTAGCGGGGGGACAGATACG. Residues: CASSSSGGTDT. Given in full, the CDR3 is CASSSSGGTDTQYF.

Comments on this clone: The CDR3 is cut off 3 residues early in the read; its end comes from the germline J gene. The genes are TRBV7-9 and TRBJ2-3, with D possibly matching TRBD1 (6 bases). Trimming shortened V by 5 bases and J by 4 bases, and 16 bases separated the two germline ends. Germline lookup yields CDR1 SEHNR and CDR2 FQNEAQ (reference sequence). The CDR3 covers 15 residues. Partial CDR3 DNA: TGTGCCAGCAGCACCGACAGGTTTCCTCCAGATACG. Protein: CASSTDRFPPDT. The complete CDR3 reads CASSTDRFPPDTQYF.

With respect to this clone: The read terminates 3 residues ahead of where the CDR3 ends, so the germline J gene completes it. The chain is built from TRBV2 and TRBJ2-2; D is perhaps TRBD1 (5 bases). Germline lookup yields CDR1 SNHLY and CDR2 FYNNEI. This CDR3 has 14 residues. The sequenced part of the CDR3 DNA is TGTGCCAGCAGACCCAGGGCCGGCGGTGAAAAG. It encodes CASRPRAGGEK. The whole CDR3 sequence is CASRPRAGGEKLFF.

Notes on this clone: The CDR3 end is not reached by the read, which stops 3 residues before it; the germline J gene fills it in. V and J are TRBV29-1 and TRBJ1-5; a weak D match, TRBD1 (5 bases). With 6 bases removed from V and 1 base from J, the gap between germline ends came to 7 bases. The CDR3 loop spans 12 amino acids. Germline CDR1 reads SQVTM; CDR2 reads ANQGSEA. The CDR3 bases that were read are TGCAGCGTCGGGGGAAGCAATCAGCCC. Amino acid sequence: CSVGGSNQP. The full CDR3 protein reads CSVGGSNQPQHF.

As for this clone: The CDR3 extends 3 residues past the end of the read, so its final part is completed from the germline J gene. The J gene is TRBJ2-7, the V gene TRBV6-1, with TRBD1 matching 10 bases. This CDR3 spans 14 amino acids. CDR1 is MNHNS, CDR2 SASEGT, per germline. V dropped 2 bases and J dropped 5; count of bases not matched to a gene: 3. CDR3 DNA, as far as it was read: TGTGCCAGCAGTGAACGACAGGGGGCCCACGAG. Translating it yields CASSERQGAHE. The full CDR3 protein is CASSERQGAHEQYF.

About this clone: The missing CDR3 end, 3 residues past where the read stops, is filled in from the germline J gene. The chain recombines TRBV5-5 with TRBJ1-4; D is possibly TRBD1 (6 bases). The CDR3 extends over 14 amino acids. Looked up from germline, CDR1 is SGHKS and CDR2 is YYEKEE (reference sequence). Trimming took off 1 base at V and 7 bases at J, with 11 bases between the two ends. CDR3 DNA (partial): TGTGCCAGCAGCTTGAACAGGGAGGGTGAAAAA. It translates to CASSLNREGEK. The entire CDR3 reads CASSLNREGEKLFF.

Incomplete CDR3 DNA: TGTGCCAGCATACGTTCAGCGGGCAACTACAATGAG. It translates to CASIRSAGNYNE. The whole CDR3 reads CASIRSAGNYNEQFF. The chain recombines TRBV2 with TRBJ2-1, with a possible D match to TRBD2 (6 bases). The read finishes 3 residues shy of the CDR3 end, and the germline J gene is used to complete it. The CDR3 is 15 residues long. V was pared by 7 bases and J by 3 bases, with 16 bases between. From germline, CDR1 is SNHLY and CDR2 FYNNEI.

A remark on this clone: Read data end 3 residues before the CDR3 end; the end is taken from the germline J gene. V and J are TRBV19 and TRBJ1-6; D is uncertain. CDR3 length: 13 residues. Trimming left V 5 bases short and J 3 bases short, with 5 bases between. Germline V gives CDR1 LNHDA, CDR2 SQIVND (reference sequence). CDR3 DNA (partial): TGTGCCAGTAGTGCGGGCTATAATTCACCC. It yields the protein CASSAGYNSP. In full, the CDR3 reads CASSAGYNSPLHF.

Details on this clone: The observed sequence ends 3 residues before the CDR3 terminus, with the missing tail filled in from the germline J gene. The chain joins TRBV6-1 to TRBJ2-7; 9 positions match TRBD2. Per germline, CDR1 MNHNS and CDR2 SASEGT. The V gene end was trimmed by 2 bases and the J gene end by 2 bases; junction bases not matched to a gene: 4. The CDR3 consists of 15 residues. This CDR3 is CASSERVAGAYEQYF. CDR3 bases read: TGTGCCAGCAGTGAAAGGGTAGCGGGGGCCTACGAG.

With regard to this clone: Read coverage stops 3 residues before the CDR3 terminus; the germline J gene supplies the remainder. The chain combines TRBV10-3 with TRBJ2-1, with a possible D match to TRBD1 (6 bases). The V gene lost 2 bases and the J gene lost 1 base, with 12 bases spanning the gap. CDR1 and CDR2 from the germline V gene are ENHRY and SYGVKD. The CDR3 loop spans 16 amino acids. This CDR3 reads CAISEDIQGSYNEQFF. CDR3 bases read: TGTGCCATCAGTGAGGACATACAGGGATCCTACAATGAG.

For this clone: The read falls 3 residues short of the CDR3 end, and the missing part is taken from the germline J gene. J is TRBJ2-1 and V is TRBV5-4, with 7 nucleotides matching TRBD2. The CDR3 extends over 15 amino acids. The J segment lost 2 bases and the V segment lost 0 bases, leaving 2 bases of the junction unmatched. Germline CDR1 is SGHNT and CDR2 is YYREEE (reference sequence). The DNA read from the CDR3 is TGTGCCAGCAGCTTGGACCTAGCGGCCTACAATGAG. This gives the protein CASSLDLAAYNE. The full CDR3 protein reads CASSLDLAAYNEQFF.

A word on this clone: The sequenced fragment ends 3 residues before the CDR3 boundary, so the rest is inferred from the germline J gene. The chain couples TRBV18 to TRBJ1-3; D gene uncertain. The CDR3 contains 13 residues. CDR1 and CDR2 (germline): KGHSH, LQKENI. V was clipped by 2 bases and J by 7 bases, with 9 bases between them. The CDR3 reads CASSPRSWNTIYF. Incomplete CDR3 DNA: TGTGCCAGCTCACCAAGAAGCTGGAACACC.

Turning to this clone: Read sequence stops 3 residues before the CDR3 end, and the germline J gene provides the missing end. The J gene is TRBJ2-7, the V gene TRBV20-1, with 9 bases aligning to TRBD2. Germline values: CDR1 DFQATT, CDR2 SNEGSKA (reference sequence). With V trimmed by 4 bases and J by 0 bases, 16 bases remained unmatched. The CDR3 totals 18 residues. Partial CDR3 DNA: TGCAGTGCTATTCTGACAGGGAGAAAGCGGGGGGACTCCTACGAG. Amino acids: CSAILTGRKRGDSYE. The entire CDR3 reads CSAILTGRKRGDSYEQYF.